This TCR beta chain was found in a study of cytomegalovirus exposure and HLA in healthy donors. A remark on this clone: What it recognizes is unknown.

This CDR3 has 13 residues. The germline CDR1 and CDR2 sequences are MNHEY and SVGAGI. V gave up 5 bases and J gave up 4 bases, with 11 bases separating them. PCR amplification relied on 60 Vbeta primers (plus 13 Jbeta primers). Profiled with immunoSEQ multiplex PCR; TCRdb holds only in-frame clones, not every one. In the table there are around 210,000 clones, about 80% of which are singletons. Notes on the study in general: Relative to the roughly 690-donor mean, N-insertions were reportedly fewer in an Asian-associated ancestry cluster in a later analysis. Because they were indistinguishable, some V segments, including TRBV6-2 and TRBV6-3, were excluded. HLA allele associations emerged for some 16,000 TCR beta sequences in a later analysis, at 0.05 false discovery rate.

The receptor was isolated from a woman aged 25 to 39 in good health and CMV-seronegative. Sequenced: PBMCs. The chain is built from TRBV6-5 and TRBJ1-1; D is perhaps TRBD1 (6 bases). For the CDR3, the DNA is TGTGCCAGCAGTACGACAGGTTTCACTGAAGCTTTCTTT. This sequence encodes CASSTTGFTEAFF.